Following are 17 T cell receptor beta chains from one sample sequenced in a study of response to subunit inactivated influenza vaccine. In TCRdb, the RT-PCR reads were re-called with MiXCR into one record per CDR3 protein. This sample has about 180,000 distinct CDR3 sequences, with around 9% found just once. Material: non-naive T cells sorted from PBMCs, obtained on the day of vaccination. The receptors derive from a man in his forties or fifties who received an inactivated influenza vaccine.

Worth noting for this clonotype: Because it lacks the conserved phenylalanine or tryptophan at the end, this CDR3 is likely a read error. This rearrangement joins TRBV5-4 to TRBJ1-2, with 9 bases identical to TRBD1. The CDR3 contains 16 residues. Per germline, CDR1 SGHNT and CDR2 YYREEE (reference sequence). After removal of 0 bases from V and 2 bases from J, the junction contained 5 bases not matched to a gene. The DNA for the CDR3 is TGTGCCAGCAGCTTGGATTTACAGGGGGCAAACTATGGCTACACCTGC. Amino acid sequence: CASSLDLQGANYGYTC.

This rearrangement joins TRBV20-1 to TRBJ1-2, with unresolved D. CDR1 and CDR2 from the germline V gene are DFQATT and SNEGSKA (reference sequence). The CDR3 covers 12 residues. V dropped 6 bases and J dropped 4 bases, with 12 bases sitting between them. The CDR3 reads CSARAPVYGYTF. In DNA form, the CDR3 reads TGCAGTGCCCGGGCCCCAGTCTATGGCTACACCTTC.

The rearrangement uses TRBV27 and TRBJ2-2; D gene uncertain. This CDR3 has 17 amino acids. CDR1 MNHEY and CDR2 SMNVEV come from the germline V gene (reference sequence). The V and J ends lost 4 bases and 4 bases respectively, with 19 bases between them. The CDR3 here is CASSYERATTPTGELFF. Written as DNA, the CDR3 is TGTGCCAGCAGTTACGAGAGAGCCACAACGCCCACCGGGGAGCTGTTTTTT.

In this sample, this clonotype turned up a few times. This chain connects TRBV3-1 to TRBJ2-1, with TRBD1 identical over 8 bases. CDR3 length equals 18 residues. The trim removed 1 base at V and 2 bases at J, leaving 10 bases unmatched. CDR1 is LGHDT, CDR2 YNNKEL, per germline (reference sequence). This CDR3 is CASSQARSGQGPYNEQFF. In nucleotides, the CDR3 is TGTGCCAGCAGCCAAGCCCGATCCGGACAGGGCCCCTACAATGAGCAGTTCTTC.

This clonotype was counted at least ten times. The V and J genes are TRBV29-1 and TRBJ1-1; the D is unclear. This CDR3 spans 11 amino acids. Germline CDR1 is SQVTM and CDR2 is ANQGSEA. The V gene lost 4 bases and the J gene lost 10 bases, with 13 bases spanning the gap. The CDR3 reads CSVGGMAGAFF. In DNA, the CDR3 is TGCAGCGTTGGCGGTATGGCCGGAGCTTTCTTT.

This rearrangement joins TRBV20-1 to TRBJ2-7, with 10 nucleotides matching TRBD2. Trimming cost V 1 base and J 4 bases; bases outside gene matches: 4. The length of the CDR3 is 14 residues. The germline gives CDR1 DFQATT, CDR2 SNEGSKA (reference sequence). The CDR3 region has the DNA TGCAGTGCTAGAGTTCCAGCGGGAGGGTACGAGCAGTACTTC. Translating it yields CSARVPAGGYEQYF.

This clonotype was observed at least ten times. This chain uses TRBV5-1 with TRBJ2-1; possibly TRBD1 for D (6 bases). V was cut by 1 base and J by 6 bases, with 8 bases left in between. Germline CDR1 reads SGHRS; CDR2 reads YFSETQ. The CDR3 is 13 residues long. The CDR3 bases are TGCGCCAGCAGCTTGCCCAGGGGCAATGAGCAGTTCTTC. It is translated as CASSLPRGNEQFF.

This clonotype appeared many times. Relative to the germline gene, one junction end is altered; a read error may explain this. The chain carries TRBV5-1 and TRBJ2-1; D possibly uses TRBD1 or TRBD2 (5 bases each). Germline V gene lookup returns CDR1 SGHRS and CDR2 YFSETQ. The CDR3 length is 14 residues. The CDR3, as DNA: TGCGCCAGCAGATTGGATGGGGGATACAATGAGCAGTTCTTC. It translates to CASRLDGGYNEQFF.

This clonotype was counted between two and nine times. V and J are TRBV25-1 and TRBJ2-2, with 8 bases fitting TRBD1. CDR1 MGHDK and CDR2 SYGVNS come from the germline V gene. The CDR3 covers 15 residues. The ends lost 6 bases at V and 5 bases at J; junction bases unmatched: 8. This chain's CDR3 is CASRGQGARTGELFF. CDR3 nucleotide sequence: TGTGCCAGCAGAGGGCAGGGGGCGCGAACCGGGGAGCTGTTTTTT.

The rearrangement joins TRBV20-1 to TRBJ1-1; possibly TRBD1 for D (6 bases). The CDR3 runs 12 residues. The V and J ends lost 6 bases and 1 base respectively, with 9 bases between them. Germline values: CDR1 DFQATT, CDR2 SNEGSKA (reference sequence). The CDR3 sequence: CSAKQGNTEAFF. The CDR3 DNA reads as TGCAGTGCAAAACAGGGGAACACTGAAGCTTTCTTT.

This clonotype was seen a few times. The V gene is TRBV5-1, the J gene TRBJ2-3, with 9 nucleotides matching TRBD2. The CDR3 loop spans 17 amino acids. V lost 0 bases and J lost 0; bases outside the gene matches: 5. Germline CDR1 is SGHRS and CDR2 is YFSETQ. The DNA of the CDR3 is TGCGCCAGCAGCTTGGGGCTAGCGGGGAAAAGCACAGATACGCAGTATTTT. Translation: CASSLGLAGKSTDTQYF.

This clonotype was picked up a small number of times. The chain couples TRBV6-2 or TRBV6-3 to TRBJ1-1; 7 nucleotides match TRBD1. The V segment lost 7 bases and the J segment 2 bases; nucleotides outside the gene matches: 13. The CDR3 is 16 amino acids. Germline CDR1 is MNHEY and CDR2 is SVGEGT. The CDR3 DNA reads as TGTGCCAGCACCACATACCGGACAGGCATCAACACTGAAGCTTTCTTT. It translates to CASTTYRTGINTEAFF.

This clonotype was counted ten times or more. This rearrangement joins TRBV6-5 to TRBJ1-2; possible D gene TRBD1, 6 bases. The germline V and J ends were trimmed by 4 bases and 5 bases, with 17 bases remaining between them. Germline lookup yields CDR1 MNHEY and CDR2 SVGAGI. The length of the CDR3 is 15 residues. CDR3 sequence reads: CASSSWTDGNYGYTF. DNA for the CDR3: TGTGCCAGCAGTTCTTGGACAGACGGAAATTATGGCTACACCTTC.

This clonotype came up a few times. This chain uses TRBV5-1 with TRBJ2-4; 7 bases are shared with TRBD1. Per the germline V gene, CDR1 is SGHRS and CDR2 is YFSETQ. This CDR3 comprises 14 residues. J was trimmed by 7 bases and V by 2 bases; bases with no gene match: 6. In DNA form, the CDR3 reads TGCGCCAGCAGCTTTGGACAGGATGGGAACATTCAGTACTTC. This encodes CASSFGQDGNIQYF.

The chain has TRBV28 and TRBJ1-2; 8 bases agree with TRBD1. The CDR3 is 16 amino acids. Germline V gene sequence: CDR1 MDHEN, CDR2 SYDVKM. J gave up 8 bases and V 5 bases, and 16 bases lay outside the gene matches. CDR3 sequence: CASSGDRTLQSPGYTF. CDR3 bases: TGTGCCAGCAGTGGGGACAGGACTTTACAAAGTCCCGGCTACACCTTC.

CDR3 region: CSDGWGGASRETQYF. CDR3 sequence (DNA): TGCAGTGATGGTTGGGGGGGTGCGAGTCGGGAGACCCAGTACTTC. The chain has TRBV29-1 and TRBJ2-5, with TRBD2 matching 7 bases. Per the germline V gene, CDR1 is SQVTM and CDR2 is ANQGSEA. The CDR3 has 15 residues.

This chain uses TRBV6-4 with TRBJ2-5, with a weak D call TRBD2 (6 bases). V lost 3 bases and J lost 5, with 13 bases in between. Looked up from germline, CDR1 is MRHNA and CDR2 is SNTAGT. The CDR3 is 14 amino acids. The CDR3 reads CASSESGGAETQYF. In DNA, the CDR3 is TGTGCCAGCAGTGAATCCGGGGGAGCGGAGACCCAGTACTTC.